This entry is about one TCR beta chain. What it binds is not known. Measured with immunoSEQ multiplex PCR; TCRdb has only the in-frame clones, and not every one. The sample contains under 100,000 clones, around nine tenths of which appear only once. This sample is part of a study of T cell responses to AZD1222 COVID-19 vaccine. Study results and caveats: There were repertoire samples only from the period after the peak T cell response. Recipients of two AZD1222 doses showed rising Spike-specific TCR breadth and depth. Clonal diversity was possibly underestimated, and white British individuals and females predominated among donors.

Germline V lookup: CDR1 LNHDA, CDR2 SQIVND (reference sequence). This CDR3 is 15 amino acids long. Trimming at V came to 7 bases and at J to 0 bases, leaving 3 bases not matched to a gene. V and J are TRBV19 and TRBJ1-5; 10 bases agree with TRBD1. This clonotype was obtained from an adult in good health. The sequences come from peripheral blood, collected on day 0 of AZD1222 vaccination. CDR3 coding DNA: TGTGCCAGTATGGGACAGGGGAATAGCAATCAGCCCCAGCATTTT. It translates to CASMGQGNSNQPQHF.